This T cell receptor beta chain was identified during a study of blood T cells in healthy people across ages. A second roughly 6 to 12 cycle PCR used barcoded and J-beta primers. TCRdb recomputed calls from the 5' RACE reads with MiXCR, one row per CDR3 protein. The sample has just under 550,000 distinct CDR3 sequences; around 24% are singletons. In this sample, this clonotype turned up a few times. Trimming at V came to 0 bases and at J to 5 bases, leaving 16 bases not matched to a gene. Germline values: CDR1 MNHEY, CDR2 SVGAGI. The CDR3 is 18 amino acids. The same specimen was also included in a second study, on T cells of mothers and their children.

The sequence derives from a boy between 10 and 17 years old in good health. The genes are TRBV6-5 and TRBJ2-7; 7 bases fit TRBD2. The sequencing sample was made of blood. Written as DNA, the CDR3 is TGTGCCAGCAGTTACTCGCGGGAGACGGTTCTAAGAAGCCACGAGCAGTACTTC. It specifies CASSYSRETVLRSHEQYF.